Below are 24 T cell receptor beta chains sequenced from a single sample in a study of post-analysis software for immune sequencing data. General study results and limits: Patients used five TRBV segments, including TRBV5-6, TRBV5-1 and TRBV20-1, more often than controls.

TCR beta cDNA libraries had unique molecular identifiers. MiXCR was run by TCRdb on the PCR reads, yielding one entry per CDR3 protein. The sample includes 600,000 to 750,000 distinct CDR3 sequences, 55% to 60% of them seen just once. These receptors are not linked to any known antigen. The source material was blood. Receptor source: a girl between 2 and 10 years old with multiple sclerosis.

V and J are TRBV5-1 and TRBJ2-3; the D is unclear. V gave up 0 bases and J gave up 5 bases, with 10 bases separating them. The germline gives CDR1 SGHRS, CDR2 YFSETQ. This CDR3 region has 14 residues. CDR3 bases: TGCGCCAGCAGCTTGGGCCTCAAGGGAGATACGCAGTATTTT. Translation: CASSLGLKGDTQYF.

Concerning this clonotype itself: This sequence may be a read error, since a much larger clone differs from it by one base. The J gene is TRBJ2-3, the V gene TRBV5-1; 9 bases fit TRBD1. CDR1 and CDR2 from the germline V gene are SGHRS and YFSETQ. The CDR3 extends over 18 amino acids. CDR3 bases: TGCGCCAGCAGCTTGGCCGGGAGCGGGACAGGGAGCACAGATACGCGGTATTTT. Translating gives CASSLAGSGTGSTDTRYF.

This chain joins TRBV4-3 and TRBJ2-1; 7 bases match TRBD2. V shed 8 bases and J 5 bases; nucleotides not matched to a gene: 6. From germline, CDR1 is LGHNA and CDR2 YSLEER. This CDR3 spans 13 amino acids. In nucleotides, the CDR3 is TGCGCCAGCGGCCTAGCGGTAAACAATGAGCAGTTCTTC. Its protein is CASGLAVNNEQFF.

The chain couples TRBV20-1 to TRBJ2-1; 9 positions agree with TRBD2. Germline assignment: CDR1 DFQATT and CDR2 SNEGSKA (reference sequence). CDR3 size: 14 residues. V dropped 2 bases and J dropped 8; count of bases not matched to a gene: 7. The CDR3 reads CSARSQLAGYEQFF. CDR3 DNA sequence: TGCAGTGCTAGATCTCAGCTAGCGGGATATGAGCAGTTCTTC.

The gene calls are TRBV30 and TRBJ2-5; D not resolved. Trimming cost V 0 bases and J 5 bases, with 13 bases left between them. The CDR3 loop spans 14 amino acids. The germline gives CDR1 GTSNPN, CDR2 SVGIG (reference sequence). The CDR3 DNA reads TGTGCCTGGAGTGTACGCAGTTCCAGGGAGACCCAGTACTTC. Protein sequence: CAWSVRSSRETQYF.

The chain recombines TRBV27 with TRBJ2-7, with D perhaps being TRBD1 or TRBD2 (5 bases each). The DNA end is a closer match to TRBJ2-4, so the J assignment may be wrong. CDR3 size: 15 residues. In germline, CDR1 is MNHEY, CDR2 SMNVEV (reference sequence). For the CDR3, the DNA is TGTGCCAGCAGTTTCCGGGGCTACAGTCAAAACATTCAGTACTTC. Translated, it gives CASSFRGYSQNIQYF.

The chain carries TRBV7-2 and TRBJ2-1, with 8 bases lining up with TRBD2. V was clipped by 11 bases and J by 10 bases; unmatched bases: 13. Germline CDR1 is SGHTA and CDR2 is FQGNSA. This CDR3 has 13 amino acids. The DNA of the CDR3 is TGTGCCTCAGCCAGCGGGGGCCTGTTAGAGCAGTTCTTC. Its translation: CASASGGLLEQFF.

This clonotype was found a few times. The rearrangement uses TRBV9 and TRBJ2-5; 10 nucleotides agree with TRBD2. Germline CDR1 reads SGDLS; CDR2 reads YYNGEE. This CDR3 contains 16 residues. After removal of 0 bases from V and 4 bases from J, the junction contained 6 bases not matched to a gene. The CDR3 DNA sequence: TGTGCCAGCAGCGTAGATCTAGCGGGAGCCCGAGAGACCCAGTACTTC. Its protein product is CASSVDLAGARETQYF.

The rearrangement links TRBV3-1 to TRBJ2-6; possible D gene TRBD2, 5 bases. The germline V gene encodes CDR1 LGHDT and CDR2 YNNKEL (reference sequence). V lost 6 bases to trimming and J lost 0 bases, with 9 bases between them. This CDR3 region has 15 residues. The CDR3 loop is CASSSTSSGANVLTF. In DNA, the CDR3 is TGTGCCAGCAGTTCTACTAGCTCTGGGGCCAACGTCCTGACTTTC.

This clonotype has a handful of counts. CDR3 amino acids: CSARERNRIVTDTQYF. CDR3 in DNA: TGCAGTGCTAGAGAAAGGAATCGGATTGTCACAGATACGCAGTATTTT. The chain carries TRBV20-1 and TRBJ2-3; D call uncertain. V lost 0 bases, J lost 2 bases, and 15 bases lay in between. CDR1 DFQATT and CDR2 SNEGSKA come from the germline V gene (reference sequence). The CDR3 is 16 amino acids.

The CDR3 loop reads CAISGGSGASTDTQYF. The CDR3 DNA reads as TGTGCCATCAGTGGAGGTAGCGGGGCTAGCACAGATACGCAGTATTTT. The chain recombines TRBV10-3 with TRBJ2-3; 8 bases line up with TRBD2. Germline CDR1 and CDR2: ENHRY and SYGVKD. J lost 0 bases, V lost 4 bases, and 6 bases had no gene match. The CDR3 is 16 residues long.

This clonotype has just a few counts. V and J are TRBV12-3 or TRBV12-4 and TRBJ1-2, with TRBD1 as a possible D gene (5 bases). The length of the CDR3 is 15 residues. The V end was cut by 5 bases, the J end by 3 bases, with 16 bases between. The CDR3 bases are TGTGCCAGCAGTCCCGGGACCGGCACCGACTATGGCTACACCTTC. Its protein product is CASSPGTGTDYGYTF.

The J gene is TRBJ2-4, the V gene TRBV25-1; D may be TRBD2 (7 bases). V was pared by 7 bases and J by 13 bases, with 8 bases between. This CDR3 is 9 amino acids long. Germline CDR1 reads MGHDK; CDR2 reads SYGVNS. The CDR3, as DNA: TGTGCCAGCAAGGGGGGGCAGTACTTC. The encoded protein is CASKGGQYF.

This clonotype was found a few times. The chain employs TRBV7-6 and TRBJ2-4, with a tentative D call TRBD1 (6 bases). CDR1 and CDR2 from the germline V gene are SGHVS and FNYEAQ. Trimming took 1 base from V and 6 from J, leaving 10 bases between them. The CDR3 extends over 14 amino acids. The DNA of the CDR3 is TGTGCCAGCAGCTTAGGGACAGATAGAAACATTCAGTACTTC. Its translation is CASSLGTDRNIQYF.

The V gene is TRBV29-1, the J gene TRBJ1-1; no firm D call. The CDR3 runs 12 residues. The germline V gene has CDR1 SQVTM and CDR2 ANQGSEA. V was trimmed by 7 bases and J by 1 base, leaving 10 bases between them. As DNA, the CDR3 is TGCAGCGCCCGAAGTGCGAACACTGAAGCTTTCTTT. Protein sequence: CSARSANTEAFF.

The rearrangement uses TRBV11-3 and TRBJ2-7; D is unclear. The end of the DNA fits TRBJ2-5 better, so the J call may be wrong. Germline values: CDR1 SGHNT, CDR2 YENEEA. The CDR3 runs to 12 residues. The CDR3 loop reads CASSSNRETQYF. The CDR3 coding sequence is TGTGCCAGCAGCTCCAACCGCGAGACCCAGTACTTC.

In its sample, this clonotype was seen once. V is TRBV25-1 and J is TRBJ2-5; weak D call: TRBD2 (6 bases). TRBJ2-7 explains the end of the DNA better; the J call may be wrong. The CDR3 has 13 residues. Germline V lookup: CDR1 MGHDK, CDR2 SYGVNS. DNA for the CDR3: TGTGCCTGTCGAGGGGACTCCCGCTACGAGCAGTACTTC. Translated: CACRGDSRYEQYF.

CDR3 sequence: CASSQEKGRRQFF. The CDR3 DNA reads TGTGCCAGCAGCCAAGAGAAAGGACGTAGGCAGTTCTTC. The rearrangement joins TRBV4-2 to TRBJ2-1, with no clear D. Trimming pared 0 bases from V and 12 bases from J, leaving 12 bases between. The CDR3 loop spans 13 amino acids. From germline, CDR1 is LGHNA and CDR2 YNFKEQ.

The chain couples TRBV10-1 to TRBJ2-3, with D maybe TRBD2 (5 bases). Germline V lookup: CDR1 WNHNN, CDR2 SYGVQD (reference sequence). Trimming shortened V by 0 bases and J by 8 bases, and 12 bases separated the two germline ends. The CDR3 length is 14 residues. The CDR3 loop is CASSESPEVSTQYF. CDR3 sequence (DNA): TGCGCCAGCAGTGAGTCGCCGGAGGTCAGTACGCAGTATTTT.

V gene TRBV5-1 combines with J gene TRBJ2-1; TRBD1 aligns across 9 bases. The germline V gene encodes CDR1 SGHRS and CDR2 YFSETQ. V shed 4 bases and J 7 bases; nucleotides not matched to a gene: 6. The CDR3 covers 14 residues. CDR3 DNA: TGCGCCAGCAGCCCTGACAGGGGGTGGAATGAGCAGTTCTTC. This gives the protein CASSPDRGWNEQFF.

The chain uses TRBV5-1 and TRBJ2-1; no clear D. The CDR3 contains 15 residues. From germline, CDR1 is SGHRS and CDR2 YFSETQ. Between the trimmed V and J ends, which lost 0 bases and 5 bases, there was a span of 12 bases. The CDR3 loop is CASSLDGSRHNEQFF. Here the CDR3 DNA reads TGCGCCAGCAGCTTGGACGGTAGCCGACACAATGAGCAGTTCTTC.

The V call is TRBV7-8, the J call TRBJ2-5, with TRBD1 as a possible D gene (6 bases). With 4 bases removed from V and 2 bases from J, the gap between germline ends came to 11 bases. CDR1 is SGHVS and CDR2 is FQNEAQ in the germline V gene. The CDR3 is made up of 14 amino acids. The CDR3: CASSSFDRQETQYF. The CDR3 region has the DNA TGTGCCAGCAGCTCTTTCGACAGGCAAGAGACCCAGTACTTC.

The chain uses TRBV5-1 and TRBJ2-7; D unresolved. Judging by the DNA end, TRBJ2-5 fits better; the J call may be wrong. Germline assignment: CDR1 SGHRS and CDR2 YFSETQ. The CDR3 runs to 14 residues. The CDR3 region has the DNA TGCGCCAGCAGCTACTTTGGGGTGAGCGAGACCCAGTACTTC. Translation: CASSYFGVSETQYF.

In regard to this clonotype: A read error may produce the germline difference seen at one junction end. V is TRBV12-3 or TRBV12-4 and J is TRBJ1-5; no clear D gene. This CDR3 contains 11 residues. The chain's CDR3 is CVSSLNQPQHF. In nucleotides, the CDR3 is TGTGTCAGCAGTCTTAATCAGCCCCAGCATTTT.